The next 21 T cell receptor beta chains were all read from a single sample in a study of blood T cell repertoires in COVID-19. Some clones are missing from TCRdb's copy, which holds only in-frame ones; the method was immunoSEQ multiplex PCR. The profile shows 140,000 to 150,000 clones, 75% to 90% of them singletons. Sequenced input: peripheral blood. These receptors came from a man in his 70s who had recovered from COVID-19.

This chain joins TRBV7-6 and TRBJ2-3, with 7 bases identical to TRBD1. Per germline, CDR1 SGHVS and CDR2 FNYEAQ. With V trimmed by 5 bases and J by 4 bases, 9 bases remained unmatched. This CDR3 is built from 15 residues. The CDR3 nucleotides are TGTGCCAGCAGCCTTCTGAGGGGGCGGGCAGATACGCAGTATTTT. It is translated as CASSLLRGRADTQYF.

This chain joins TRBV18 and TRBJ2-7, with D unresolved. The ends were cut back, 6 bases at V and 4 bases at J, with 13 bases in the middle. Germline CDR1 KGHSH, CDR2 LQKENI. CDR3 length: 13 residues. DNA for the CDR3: TGTGCCAGCTCGCCGCTGAGAGGATACGAGCAGTACTTC. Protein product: CASSPLRGYEQYF.

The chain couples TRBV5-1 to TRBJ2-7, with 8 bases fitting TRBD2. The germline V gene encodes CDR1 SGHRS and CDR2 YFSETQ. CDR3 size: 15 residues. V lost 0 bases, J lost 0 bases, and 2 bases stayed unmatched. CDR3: CASSLAGGASYEQYF. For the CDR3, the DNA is TGCGCCAGCAGCTTGGCCGGGGGGGCCTCCTACGAGCAGTACTTC.

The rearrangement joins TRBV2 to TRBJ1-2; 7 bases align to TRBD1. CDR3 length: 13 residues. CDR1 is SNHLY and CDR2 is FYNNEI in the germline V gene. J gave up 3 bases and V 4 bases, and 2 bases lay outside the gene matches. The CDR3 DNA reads TGTGCCAGCAGTGCAGACAGGGACTATGGCTACACCTTC. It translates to CASSADRDYGYTF.

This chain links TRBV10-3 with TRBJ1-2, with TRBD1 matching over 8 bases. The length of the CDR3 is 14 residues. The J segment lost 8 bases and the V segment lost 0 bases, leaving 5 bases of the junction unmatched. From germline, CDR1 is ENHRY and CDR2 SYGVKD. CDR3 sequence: CAISESTGVSGYTF. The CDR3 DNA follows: TGTGCCATCAGTGAGTCGACAGGGGTAAGCGGCTACACCTTC.

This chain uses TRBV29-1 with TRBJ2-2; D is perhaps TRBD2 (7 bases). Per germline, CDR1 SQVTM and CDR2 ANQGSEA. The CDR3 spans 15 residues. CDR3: CRGAEEGGNTGELFF. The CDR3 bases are TGCCGGGGGGCGGAGGAAGGGGGGAACACCGGGGAGCTGTTTTTT.

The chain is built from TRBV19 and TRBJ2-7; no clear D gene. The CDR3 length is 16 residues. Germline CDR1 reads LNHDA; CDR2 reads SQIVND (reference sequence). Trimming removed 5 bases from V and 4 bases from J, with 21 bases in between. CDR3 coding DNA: TGTGCCAGTAGTCCCCTAGGTTCGGTTCATGTTTACGAGCAGTACTTC. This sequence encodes CASSPLGSVHVYEQYF.

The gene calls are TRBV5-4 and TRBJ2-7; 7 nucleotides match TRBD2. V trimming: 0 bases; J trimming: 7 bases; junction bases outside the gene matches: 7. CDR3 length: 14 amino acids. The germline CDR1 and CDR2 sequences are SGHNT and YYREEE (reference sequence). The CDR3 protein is CASSLGGSREEQYF. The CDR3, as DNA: TGTGCCAGCAGCTTGGGCGGGAGTAGAGAAGAGCAGTACTTC.

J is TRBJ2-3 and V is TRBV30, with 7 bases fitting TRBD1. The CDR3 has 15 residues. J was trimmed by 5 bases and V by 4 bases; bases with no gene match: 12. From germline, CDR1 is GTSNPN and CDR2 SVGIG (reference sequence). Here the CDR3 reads CAWTGEGARVDTQYF. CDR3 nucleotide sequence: TGTGCCTGGACAGGCGAGGGGGCTAGGGTAGATACGCAGTATTTT. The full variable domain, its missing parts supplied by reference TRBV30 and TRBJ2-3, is SQTIHQWPATLVQPVGSPLSLECTVEGTSNPNLYWYRQAAGRGLQLLFYSVGIGQISSEVPQNLSASRPQDRQFILSSKKLLLSDSGFYLCAWTGEGARVDTQYFGPGTRLTVL.

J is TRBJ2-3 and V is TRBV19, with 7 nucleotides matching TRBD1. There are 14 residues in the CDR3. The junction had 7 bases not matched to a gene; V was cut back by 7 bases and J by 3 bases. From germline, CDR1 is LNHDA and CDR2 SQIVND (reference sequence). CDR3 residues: CASMRGLKTDTQYF. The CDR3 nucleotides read TGTGCCAGTATGAGGGGGCTCAAAACAGATACGCAGTATTTT.

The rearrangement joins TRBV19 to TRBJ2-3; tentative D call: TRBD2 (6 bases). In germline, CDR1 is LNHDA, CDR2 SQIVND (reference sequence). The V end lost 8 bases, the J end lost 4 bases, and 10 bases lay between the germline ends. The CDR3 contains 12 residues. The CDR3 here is CASRDWADTQYF. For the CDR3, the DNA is TGTGCCAGTCGGGACTGGGCAGATACGCAGTATTTT. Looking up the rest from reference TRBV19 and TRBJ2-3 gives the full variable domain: DGGITQSPKYLFRKEGQNVTLSCEQNLNHDAMYWYRQDPGQGLRLIYYSQIVNDFQKGDIAEGYSVSREKKESFPLTVTSAQKNPTAFYLCASRDWADTQYFGPGTRLTVL.

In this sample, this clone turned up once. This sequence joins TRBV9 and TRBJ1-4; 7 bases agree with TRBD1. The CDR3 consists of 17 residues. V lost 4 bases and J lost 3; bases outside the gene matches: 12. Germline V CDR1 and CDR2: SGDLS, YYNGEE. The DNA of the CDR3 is TGTGCCAGCAGCCCCACCCCAGGGGGACAGTCTAATGAAAAACTGTTTTTT. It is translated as CASSPTPGGQSNEKLFF.

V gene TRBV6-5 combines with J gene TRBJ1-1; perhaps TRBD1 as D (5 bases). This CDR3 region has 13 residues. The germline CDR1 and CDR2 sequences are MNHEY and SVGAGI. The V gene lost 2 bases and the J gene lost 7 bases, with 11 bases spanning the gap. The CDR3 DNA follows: TGTGCCAGCAGTTACCGGTTCGGGGGTGAAGCTTTCTTT. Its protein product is CASSYRFGGEAFF.

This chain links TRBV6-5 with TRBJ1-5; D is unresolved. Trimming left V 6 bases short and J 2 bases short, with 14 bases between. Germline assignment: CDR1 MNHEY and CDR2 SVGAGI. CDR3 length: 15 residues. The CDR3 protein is CASSATGLGNQPQHF. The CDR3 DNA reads TGTGCCAGCAGCGCTACGGGATTGGGCAATCAGCCCCAGCATTTT.

The CDR3 spells CASSLLPSGRTGELFF. DNA of the CDR3: TGTGCCAGCAGCTTATTGCCTAGCGGGAGGACCGGGGAGCTGTTTTTT. V and J are TRBV7-8 and TRBJ2-2; 11 nucleotides match TRBD2. The CDR3 sequence is 16 residues long. Germline values: CDR1 SGHVS, CDR2 FQNEAQ. J lost 5 bases, V lost 2 bases, and 4 bases had no gene match.

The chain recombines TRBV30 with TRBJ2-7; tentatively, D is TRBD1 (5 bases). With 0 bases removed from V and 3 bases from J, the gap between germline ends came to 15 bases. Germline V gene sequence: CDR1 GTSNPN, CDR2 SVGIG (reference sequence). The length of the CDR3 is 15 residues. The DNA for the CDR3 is TGTGCCTGGAGTGTACTTGAAGGGGTTTACTACGAGCAGTACTTC. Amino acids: CAWSVLEGVYYEQYF.

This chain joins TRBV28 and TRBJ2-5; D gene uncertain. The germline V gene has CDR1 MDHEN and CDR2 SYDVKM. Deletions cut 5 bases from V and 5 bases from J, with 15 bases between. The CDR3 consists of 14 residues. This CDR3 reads CASSLNPRVETQYF. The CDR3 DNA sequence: TGTGCCAGCAGTCTAAACCCCCGTGTCGAGACCCAGTACTTC.

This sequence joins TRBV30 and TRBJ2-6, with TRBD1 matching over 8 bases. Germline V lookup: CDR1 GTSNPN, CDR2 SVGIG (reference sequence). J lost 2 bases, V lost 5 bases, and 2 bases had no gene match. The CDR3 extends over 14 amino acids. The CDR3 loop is CAWAGGAGANVLTF. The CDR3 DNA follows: TGTGCCTGGGCAGGGGGCGCTGGGGCCAACGTCCTGACTTTC.

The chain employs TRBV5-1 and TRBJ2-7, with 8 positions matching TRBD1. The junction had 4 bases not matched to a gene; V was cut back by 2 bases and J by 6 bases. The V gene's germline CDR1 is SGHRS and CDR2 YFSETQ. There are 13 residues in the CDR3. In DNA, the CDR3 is TGCGCCAGCAGCTTCCAGGGGGCTGTCGAGCAGTACTTC. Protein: CASSFQGAVEQYF.

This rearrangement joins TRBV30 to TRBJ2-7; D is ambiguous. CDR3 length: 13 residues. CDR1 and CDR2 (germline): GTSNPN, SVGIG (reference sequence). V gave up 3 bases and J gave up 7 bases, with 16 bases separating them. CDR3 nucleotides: TGTGCCTGGAGCCGTGGTTTGGCGGCTGAGCAGTACTTC. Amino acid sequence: CAWSRGLAAEQYF. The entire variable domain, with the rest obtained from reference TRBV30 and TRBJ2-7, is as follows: SQTIHQWPATLVQPVGSPLSLECTVEGTSNPNLYWYRQAAGRGLQLLFYSVGIGQISSEVPQNLSASRPQDRQFILSSKKLLLSDSGFYLCAWSRGLAAEQYFGPGTRLTVT.

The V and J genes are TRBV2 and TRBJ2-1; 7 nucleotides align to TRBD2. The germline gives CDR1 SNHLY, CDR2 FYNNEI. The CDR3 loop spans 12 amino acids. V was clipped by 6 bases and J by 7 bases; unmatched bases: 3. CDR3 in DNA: TGTGCCAGCAGCTTACTAGCGAATGAGCAGTTCTTC. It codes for CASSLLANEQFF. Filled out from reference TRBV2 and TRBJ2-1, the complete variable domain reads EPEVTQTPSHQVTQMGQEVILRCVPISNHLYFYWYRQILGQKVEFLVSFYNNEISEKSEIFDDQFSVERPDGSNFTLKIRSTKLEDSAMYFCASSLLANEQFFGPGTRLTVL.